The present T cell receptor beta chain was sequenced within a study of cytomegalovirus exposure and HLA in healthy donors. The overall study: A subsequent analysis reported that the 110 or so validation repertoires were produced on the same platform that had also been used for the roughly 670 first-cohort repertoires. General study results and limits: It was 150 to 200 TCR beta chains that were listed as cytomegalovirus-associated. A few of the chains that were CMV-associated were confirmed in vitro to be specific for CMV antigens.

The data were produced by immunoSEQ multiplex PCR, yet TCRdb's version contains in-frame clones alone and is incomplete. This table holds 140,000 or so clones, about 88% found once. In regard to this clone: Its specificity is not known.

This CDR3 has 14 amino acids. J lost 6 bases, V lost 8 bases, and 6 bases had no gene match. Germline V gene data show CDR1 as MGHDK and CDR2 as SYGVNS. The TCR was taken from a young woman in good health and CMV-seropositive. Sequenced input: PBMCs. The genes are TRBV25-1 and TRBJ2-2; 10 bases are a match to TRBD1. CDR3: CASARTGGSGELFF. In DNA, the CDR3 is TGTGCCAGCGCCCGGACAGGGGGATCCGGGGAGCTGTTTTTT.